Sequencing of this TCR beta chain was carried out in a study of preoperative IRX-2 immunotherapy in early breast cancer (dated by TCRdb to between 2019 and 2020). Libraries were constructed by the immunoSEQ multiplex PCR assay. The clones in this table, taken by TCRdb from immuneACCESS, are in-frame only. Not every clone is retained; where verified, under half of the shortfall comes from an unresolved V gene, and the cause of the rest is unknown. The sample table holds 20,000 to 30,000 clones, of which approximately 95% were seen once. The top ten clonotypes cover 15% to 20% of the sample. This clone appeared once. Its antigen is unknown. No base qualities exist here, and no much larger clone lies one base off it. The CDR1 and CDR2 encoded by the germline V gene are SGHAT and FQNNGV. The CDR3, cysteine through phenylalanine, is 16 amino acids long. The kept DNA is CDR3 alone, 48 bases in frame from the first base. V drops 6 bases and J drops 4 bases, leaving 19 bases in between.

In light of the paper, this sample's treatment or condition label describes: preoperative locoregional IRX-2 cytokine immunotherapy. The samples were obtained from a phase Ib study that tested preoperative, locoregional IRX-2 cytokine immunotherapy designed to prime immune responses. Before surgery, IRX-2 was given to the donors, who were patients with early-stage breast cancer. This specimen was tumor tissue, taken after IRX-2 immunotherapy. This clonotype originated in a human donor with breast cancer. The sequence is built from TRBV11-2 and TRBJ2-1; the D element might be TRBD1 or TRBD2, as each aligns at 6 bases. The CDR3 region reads CASSQIVGGRYNEQFF. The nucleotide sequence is TGTGCCAGCAGTCAAATAGTGGGGGGCCGGTACAATGAGCAGTTCTTC.